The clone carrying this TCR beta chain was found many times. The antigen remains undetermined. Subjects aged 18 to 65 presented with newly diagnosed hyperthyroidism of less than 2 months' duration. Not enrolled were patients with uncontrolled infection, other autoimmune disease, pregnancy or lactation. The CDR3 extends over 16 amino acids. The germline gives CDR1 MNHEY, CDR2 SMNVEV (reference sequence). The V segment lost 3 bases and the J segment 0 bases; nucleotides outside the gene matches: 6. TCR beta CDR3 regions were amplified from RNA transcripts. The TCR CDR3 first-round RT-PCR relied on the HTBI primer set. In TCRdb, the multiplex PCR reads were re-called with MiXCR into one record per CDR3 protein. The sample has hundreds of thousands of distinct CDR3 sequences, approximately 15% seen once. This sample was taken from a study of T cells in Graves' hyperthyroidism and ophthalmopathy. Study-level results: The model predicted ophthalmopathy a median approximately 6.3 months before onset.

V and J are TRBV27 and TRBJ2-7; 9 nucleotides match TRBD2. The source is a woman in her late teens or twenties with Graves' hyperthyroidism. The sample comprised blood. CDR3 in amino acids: CASSFVLAGNSYEQYF. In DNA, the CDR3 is TGTGCCAGCAGTTTCGTTCTAGCGGGGAACTCCTACGAGCAGTACTTC.